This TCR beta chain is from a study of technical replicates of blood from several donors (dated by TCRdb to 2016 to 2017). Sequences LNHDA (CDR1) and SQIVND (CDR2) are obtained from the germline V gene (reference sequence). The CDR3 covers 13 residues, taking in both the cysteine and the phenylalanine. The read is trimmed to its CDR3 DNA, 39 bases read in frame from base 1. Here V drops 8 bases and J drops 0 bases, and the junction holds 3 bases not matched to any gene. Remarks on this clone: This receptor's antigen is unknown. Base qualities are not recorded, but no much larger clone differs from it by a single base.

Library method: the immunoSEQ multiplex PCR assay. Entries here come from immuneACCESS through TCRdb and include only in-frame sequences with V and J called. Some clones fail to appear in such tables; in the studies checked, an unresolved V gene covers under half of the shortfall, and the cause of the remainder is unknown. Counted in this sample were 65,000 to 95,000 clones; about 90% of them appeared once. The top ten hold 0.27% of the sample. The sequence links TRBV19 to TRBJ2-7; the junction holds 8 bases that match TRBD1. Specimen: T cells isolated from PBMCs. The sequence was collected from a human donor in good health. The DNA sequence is TGTGCCAGTTCAGGGGGCTACTCCTACGAGCAGTACTTC. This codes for CASSGGYSYEQYF.